The clone carrying this T cell receptor beta chain was counted many times. The antigen remains unidentified. This CDR3 comprises 13 residues. Germline CDR1 SEHNR, CDR2 FQNEAQ (reference sequence). V lost 3 bases, J lost 4 bases, and 9 bases lay in between. TCRdb processed the reads anew with MiXCR; each CDR3 protein has one entry. Of hundreds of thousands of distinct CDR3 sequences listed, around a third are singletons. The sample is drawn from a study of T cell repertoires in cytomegalovirus infection. Study outcomes and limitations: It was HLA-C-restricted CMV-specific TCR beta clonotypes that dominated the response ex vivo.

Here the sequenced sample was cultured PBMCs, taken from culture after CMV antigen stimulation. The chain recombines TRBV7-9 with TRBJ1-2; D unresolved. The TCR sequence derives from a human donor in good health (CMV status not recorded). Some clones in this sample may be carry-over from other donors' samples. CDR3 in DNA: TGTGCCAGCAGCTTTGCAGGCGCCTATGGCTACACCTTC. As protein: CASSFAGAYGYTF.